This entry lists 27 T cell receptor beta chains sequenced from one sample in a study of cytomegalovirus exposure and HLA in healthy donors (dated by TCRdb to about 2017). Library method: the immunoSEQ multiplex PCR assay. A mixture of 60 forward primers for TCR Vbeta segments and 13 reverse primers for TCR Jbeta segments was used in the multiplex PCR. Drawn from immuneACCESS, this table holds only the in-frame rearrangements with V and J called that TCRdb kept. Clones are partly lost; checked studies trace under half to an unresolved V gene and leave the rest unexplained. The sample yields fewer than 130,000 clones; under 85% were counted once. About 6.8% of the sample is held by the ten biggest clonotypes. The sequencing input was PBMCs. Every receptor here comes from a man between 25 and 39 years old in good health and CMV-seropositive.

This sequence joins TRBV11-3 and TRBJ2-7; 7 positions agree with TRBD2. The V segment lost 2 bases and the J segment 6 bases; nucleotides outside the gene matches: 13. CDR3 length: 16 residues. The germline gives CDR1 SGHNT, CDR2 YENEEA. The CDR3: CASSLTPEWEGGEQYF. The CDR3 DNA sequence: TGTGCCAGCAGCTTAACCCCAGAGTGGGAGGGCGGCGAGCAGTACTTC.

The chain carries TRBV5-6 and TRBJ1-1; TRBD1 is a possible D gene (5 bases). Germline-derived CDR1 and CDR2 are SGHDT and YYEEEE. This CDR3 is 14 amino acids long. V lost 0 bases and J lost 4, with 10 bases in between. This CDR3 is CASSLAGGGTEAFF. CDR3 nucleotides: TGTGCCAGCAGCTTGGCCGGGGGAGGCACTGAAGCTTTCTTT.

This chain links TRBV2 with TRBJ2-3; the D gene is possibly TRBD1 (6 bases). Trimming removed 5 bases at V and 0 bases at J, with 18 bases between. Per germline, CDR1 SNHLY and CDR2 FYNNEI. There are 17 residues in the CDR3. This CDR3 is CASSQEGDVASTDTQYF. The DNA for the CDR3 is TGTGCCAGCAGTCAAGAGGGGGACGTAGCTAGCACAGATACGCAGTATTTT.

The rearrangement links TRBV19 to TRBJ1-2; D is uncertain. CDR1 is LNHDA, CDR2 SQIVND, per germline (reference sequence). Deletions cut 3 bases from V and 5 bases from J, with 7 bases between. CDR3 size: 12 residues. The chain's CDR3 is CASSIGRYGYTF. CDR3 DNA sequence: TGTGCCAGTAGTATCGGCAGGTATGGCTACACCTTC.

This clone was counted a few times. Germline is not matched at one junction end, which may reflect a read error. This chain uses TRBV5-4 with TRBJ1-3; TRBD1 is a possible D gene (6 bases). The CDR3 totals 14 residues. Germline V gives CDR1 SGHNT, CDR2 YYREEE (reference sequence). CDR3: CASSLDSSGNTIYF. DNA of the CDR3: TGTGCCAGCAGTTTGGACAGTTCCGGAAACACCATATATTTT. Supplemented by reference TRBV5-4 and TRBJ1-3, the full variable domain reads ETGVTQSPTHLIKTRGQQVTLRCSSQSGHNTVSWYQQALGQGPQFIFQYYREEENGRGNFPPRFSGLQFPNYSSELNVNALELDDSALYLCASSLDSSGNTIYFGEGSWLTVV.

This chain connects TRBV2 to TRBJ1-2; a possible D gene is TRBD1 (5 bases). Per germline, CDR1 SNHLY and CDR2 FYNNEI. This CDR3 contains 13 residues. The ends were cut back, 2 bases at V and 6 bases at J, with 10 bases in the middle. The CDR3 protein is CASSEQGIDGYTF. The CDR3 nucleotides are TGTGCCAGCAGTGAACAGGGAATTGATGGCTACACCTTC. Complete variable domain (other parts from reference TRBV2 and TRBJ1-2): EPEVTQTPSHQVTQMGQEVILRCVPISNHLYFYWYRQILGQKVEFLVSFYNNEISEKSEIFDDQFSVERPDGSNFTLKIRSTKLEDSAMYFCASSEQGIDGYTFGSGTRLTVV.

The chain employs TRBV6-6 and TRBJ2-5; D call uncertain. This CDR3 is 15 amino acids long. Deletions cut 5 bases from V and 1 base from J, with 14 bases between. The germline V gene has CDR1 MNHNY and CDR2 SVGAGI (reference sequence). The CDR3 here is CASSPPSQIQETQYF. DNA for the CDR3: TGTGCCAGCAGTCCACCATCACAGATCCAAGAGACCCAGTACTTC.

The chain uses TRBV25-1 and TRBJ1-3; D gene unclear. V was shortened by 3 bases and J by 4 bases, with 13 bases between the two germline ends. CDR1 and CDR2 from the germline V gene are MGHDK and SYGVNS. This CDR3 is 15 amino acids long. CDR3 DNA: TGTGCCAGCAGTGACCCACGGGGAAACGGAAACACCATATATTTT. Translation: CASSDPRGNGNTIYF.

This sequence joins TRBV7-2 and TRBJ2-7, with D possibly being TRBD1 (5 bases). Trimming took 7 bases from V and 5 from J, leaving 21 bases between them. Germline CDR1 is SGHTA and CDR2 is FQGNSA. The CDR3 length is 15 residues. The CDR3 here is CASNLRAGNSHEQYF. CDR3 DNA sequence: TGTGCCAGCAACCTCCGGGCAGGGAATTCCCACGAGCAGTACTTC. Filled out from reference TRBV7-2 and TRBJ2-7, the complete variable domain reads GAGVSQSPSNKVTEKGKDVELRCDPISGHTALYWYRQSLGQGLEFLIYFQGNSAPDKSGLPSDRFSAERTGGSVSTLTIQRTQQEDSAVYLCASNLRAGNSHEQYFGPGTRLTVT.

The rearrangement joins TRBV5-8 to TRBJ1-2, with 11 bases aligning to TRBD1. The V gene's germline CDR1 is SGHTS and CDR2 YDEGEE. With 4 bases clipped from V and 4 bases from J, the junction kept 9 bases outside the gene matches. The CDR3 runs 16 residues. CDR3 coding DNA: TGTGCCAGCAGCCCGACCCGGGACAGGGGGTTCTATGGCTACACCTTC. Translating gives CASSPTRDRGFYGYTF.

This chain connects TRBV7-9 to TRBJ1-2, with TRBD1 matching 7 bases. Germline V gene lookup returns CDR1 SEHNR and CDR2 FQNEAQ (reference sequence). V trimming: 5 bases; J trimming: 7 bases; junction bases outside the gene matches: 10. The CDR3 spans 14 residues. CDR3 nucleotide sequence: TGTGCCAGCAGCCTGGGACAGTCCTCTGGTGGCTACACCTTC. Protein product: CASSLGQSSGGYTF.

The chain is built from TRBV21-1 and TRBJ2-3; the D call of TRBD2 is as the table states it, not checked on the DNA. TRBV21-1 represents a pseudogene. The CDR3 is made up of 18 amino acids. The CDR3 is CASSKRSWRGGLGDTQYF. In nucleotides, the CDR3 is TGTGCCAGCAGCAAACGGTCCTGGCGGGGGGGCCTTGGAGATACGCAGTATTTT.

The chain links TRBV19 to TRBJ2-6; TRBD1 aligns across 7 bases. Trimming cost V 1 base and J 0 bases; bases outside gene matches: 9. Germline loops: CDR1 LNHDA, CDR2 SQIVND (reference sequence). The CDR3 spans 19 residues. In nucleotides, the CDR3 is TGTGCCAGTAGTATAGCAGTTACAGGGGCCGTCTCTGGGGCCAACGTCCTGACTTTC. It yields the protein CASSIAVTGAVSGANVLTF.

V and J are TRBV5-1 and TRBJ1-2; no definite D call. V was pared by 3 bases and J by 3 bases, with 12 bases between. Germline V lookup: CDR1 SGHRS, CDR2 YFSETQ. The length of the CDR3 is 14 residues. CDR3: CASSWTPEDYGYTF. CDR3 in DNA: TGCGCCAGCAGCTGGACTCCGGAGGACTATGGCTACACCTTC.

The chain links TRBV11-2 to TRBJ1-6; TRBD1 might be the D (6 bases). V lost 4 bases and J lost 0, with 16 bases in between. The CDR3 extends over 18 amino acids. CDR1 and CDR2 (germline): SGHAT, FQNNGV. CDR3 DNA: TGTGCCAGCAGCTGGGGGCCCACCGGGCGCTCCTATAATTCACCCCTCCACTTT. Translating it yields CASSWGPTGRSYNSPLHF.

The chain combines TRBV4-2 with TRBJ2-5, with D unclear. V lost 0 bases, J lost 1 base, and 6 bases lay in between. This CDR3 has 14 amino acids. CDR1 is LGHNA and CDR2 is YNFKEQ in the germline V gene. CDR3 nucleotide sequence: TGTGCCAGCAGCCAAGAGCGAATCCAAGAGACCCAGTACTTC. It yields the protein CASSQERIQETQYF.

The chain joins TRBV6-6 to TRBJ1-5; TRBD1 aligns across 9 bases. Germline V lookup: CDR1 MNHNY, CDR2 SVGAGI (reference sequence). V trimming: 6 bases; J trimming: 4 bases; junction bases outside the gene matches: 4. The CDR3 contains 14 residues. This CDR3 reads CASRPDRGNQPQHF. CDR3 DNA: TGTGCCAGCAGACCCGACAGGGGGAATCAGCCCCAGCATTTT.

V gene TRBV11-3 combines with J gene TRBJ2-2; maybe TRBD2 (6 bases). The CDR3 is made up of 16 amino acids. Germline V gives CDR1 SGHNT, CDR2 YENEEA. Trimming stripped 5 bases from V and 4 bases from J, with 17 bases between. Here the CDR3 DNA reads TGTGCCAGCAGCCCCCTGGCGCAGCGGGTCACCGGGGAGCTGTTTTTT. Translation: CASSPLAQRVTGELFF.

In this sample, this clone turned up a few times. The genes are TRBV5-5 and TRBJ1-4; 8 bases map to TRBD1. The junction had 9 bases not matched to a gene; V was cut back by 4 bases and J by 7 bases. This CDR3 comprises 15 residues. Germline V CDR1 and CDR2: SGHKS, YYEKEE (reference sequence). The CDR3 region is CASSTADRETEKLFF. The DNA of the CDR3 is TGTGCCAGCAGCACTGCGGACAGGGAGACTGAAAAACTGTTTTTT. The complete variable domain, with remaining parts taken from reference TRBV5-5 and TRBJ1-4, reads DAGVTQSPTHLIKTRGQQVTLRCSPISGHKSVSWYQQVLGQGPQFIFQYYEKEERGRGNFPDRFSARQFPNYSSELNVNALLLGDSALYLCASSTADRETEKLFFGSGTQLSVL.

A single count supports this clone. V gene TRBV4-3 combines with J gene TRBJ2-5; possible D gene TRBD2, 5 bases. The germline gives CDR1 LGHNA, CDR2 YSLEER. The V gene lost 1 base and the J gene lost 2 bases, with 17 bases spanning the gap. This CDR3 has 17 amino acids. The CDR3: CASSQVYGPGIQETQYF. CDR3 nucleotide sequence: TGCGCCAGCAGCCAAGTATACGGGCCGGGGATTCAAGAGACCCAGTACTTC.

V and J are TRBV6-5 and TRBJ2-5; 10 nucleotides line up with TRBD2. The end of the DNA aligns better with TRBJ2-7, so the J call may be wrong. This CDR3 is 14 amino acids long. Germline V gene lookup returns CDR1 MNHEY and CDR2 SVGAGI. DNA for the CDR3: TGTGCCAGCACCCATAGCGGGGGGCACTACGAGCAGTACTTC. It translates to CASTHSGGHYEQYF.

V and J are TRBV19 and TRBJ2-3; D is ambiguous. Germline CDR1 LNHDA, CDR2 SQIVND (reference sequence). CDR3 size: 13 residues. The V and J ends lost 7 bases and 1 base respectively, with 9 bases between them. The CDR3 nucleotides are TGTGCCAGTAACCCACCAGGCACAGATACGCAGTATTTT. This translates into CASNPPGTDTQYF.

The chain recombines TRBV30 with TRBJ1-2, with D uncertain. V lost 4 bases and J lost 5, with 11 bases in between. Germline V gives CDR1 GTSNPN, CDR2 SVGIG (reference sequence). The CDR3 length is 12 residues. The DNA of the CDR3 is TGTGCCTGGAATTCACTCTTTTATGGCTACACCTTC. It encodes CAWNSLFYGYTF.

The chain recombines TRBV5-6 with TRBJ2-2, with 8 bases matching TRBD2. Germline CDR1 is SGHDT and CDR2 is YYEEEE. V lost 0 bases to trimming and J lost 6 bases; unmatched junction nucleotides: 7. The CDR3 sequence is 16 residues long. The CDR3 region has the DNA TGTGCCAGCAGCTTGGGTAGCGGGGTAGTCGCCGGGGAGCTGTTTTTT. Protein sequence: CASSLGSGVVAGELFF.

In its sample, this clone was seen a few times. The chain combines TRBV6-6 with TRBJ1-5; D not resolved. V lost 6 bases to trimming and J lost 9 bases, with 9 bases between them. The CDR3 length is 11 residues. The V gene's germline CDR1 is MNHNY and CDR2 SVGAGI (reference sequence). The CDR3 loop reads CASSPAGPQHF. CDR3 sequence (DNA): TGTGCCAGCAGCCCGGCGGGGCCCCAGCATTTT.

This sequence joins TRBV10-2 and TRBJ2-2; 7 bases line up with TRBD1. Per the germline V gene, CDR1 is WSHSY and CDR2 is SAAADI. CDR3 length equals 15 residues. The trim removed 2 bases at V and 3 bases at J, leaving 3 bases unmatched. For the CDR3, the DNA is TGCGCCAGCAGTGAGGGGGGACAGTACACCGGGGAGCTGTTTTTT. This codes for CASSEGGQYTGELFF.

This clone has a handful of counts. The DNA for the CDR3 is TGTGCCAGCAGCTCCTGGACAGGGGGCGACGGCTACACCTTC. Translation gives CASSSWTGGDGYTF. V is TRBV7-2 and J is TRBJ1-2, with 11 bases that match TRBD1. The germline V gene encodes CDR1 SGHTA and CDR2 FQGNSA. The CDR3 contains 14 residues. Losses at the gene ends were 4 bases for V and 8 bases for J; bases not matched to a gene: 6.